This TCR beta chain stems from a study of cytomegalovirus exposure and HLA in healthy donors. This clone has just one count. Primers for the PCR totalled 60 Vbeta and 13 Jbeta. The repertoire was sequenced with immunoSEQ multiplex PCR; TCRdb's copy has only in-frame clones and lacks some. This table has around 190,000 clones, around 77% appearing once. Between the trimmed V and J ends, which lost 7 bases and 5 bases, there was a span of 15 bases. The CDR3 length is 14 residues. Germline V gives CDR1 WSHSY, CDR2 SAAADI. Input material: PBMCs. The rearrangement uses TRBV10-2 and TRBJ2-1; maybe TRBD1 (6 bases). The receptor's source is a woman in her thirties in good health and CMV-seronegative. The CDR3 region has the DNA TGCGCCAGCACCAATTGGGGGCTCGACAATGAGCAGTTCTTC. Translated, it gives CASTNWGLDNEQFF.